The rows below give T cell receptor beta chains drawn from one sample of a study of CD8 T cells in Susac syndrome. Each CDR3 protein gets one entry after TCRdb re-called the immunoSEQ multiplex PCR reads with MiXCR. The sample shows some 200,000 distinct CDR3 sequences, over 90% of them seen only once. Material for sequencing was CD4+ T cells from PBMCs. These receptors were collected from a human donor with multiple sclerosis. CDR3s include the opening cysteine and the closing phenylalanine or tryptophan. Fields, in order: D gene, V gene, J gene, CDR3 protein. D genes are given only for firm matches.

d_call: TRBD1; v_call: TRBV5-1; j_call: TRBJ2-5; cdr3_aa: CASSDGTGNLRRETQYF
d_call: -; v_call: TRBV3-1; j_call: TRBJ2-7; cdr3_aa: CASSQDPVSGEQYF
d_call: TRBD1; v_call: TRBV30; j_call: TRBJ2-7; cdr3_aa: CASSKGAPYEQYF
d_call: -; v_call: TRBV7-9; j_call: TRBJ2-7; cdr3_aa: CASSFDKVEQYF
d_call: TRBD2; v_call: TRBV20-1; j_call: TRBJ2-1; cdr3_aa: CSARASSGYYNEQFF
d_call: -; v_call: TRBV7-3; j_call: TRBJ1-2; cdr3_aa: CASSRGQGGGYTF
d_call: -; v_call: TRBV29-1; j_call: TRBJ1-1; cdr3_aa: CSVDAVVGAFF
d_call: TRBD2; v_call: TRBV13; j_call: TRBJ2-3; cdr3_aa: CASSRTGLAGEGTDTQYF
d_call: -; v_call: TRBV5-1; j_call: TRBJ2-3; cdr3_aa: CASSFERPADTQYF
d_call: -; v_call: TRBV27; j_call: TRBJ1-3; cdr3_aa: CASSLGFGNTIYF
d_call: -; v_call: TRBV30; j_call: TRBJ2-5; cdr3_aa: CAWSPQETQYF
d_call: TRBD2; v_call: TRBV30; j_call: TRBJ2-3; cdr3_aa: CAWSPSGVTDTQYF
d_call: -; v_call: TRBV5-1; j_call: TRBJ2-3; cdr3_aa: CASSRLAITDTQYF
d_call: -; v_call: TRBV9; j_call: TRBJ2-6; cdr3_aa: CASSPLAIHNSGANVLTF
d_call: TRBD1; v_call: TRBV15; j_call: TRBJ2-7; cdr3_aa: CATSSPGGTGGTYEQYF
d_call: -; v_call: TRBV21-1; j_call: TRBJ1-2; cdr3_aa: CASSKSPGDYGYTF
d_call: TRBD2; v_call: TRBV4-1; j_call: TRBJ2-1; cdr3_aa: CASSPIGTSGSHEQFF
d_call: TRBD1; v_call: TRBV15; j_call: TRBJ2-3; cdr3_aa: CATSTHRGDTDTQYF
d_call: -; v_call: TRBV29-1; j_call: TRBJ2-5; cdr3_aa: CSVHPRAGEPQETQYF
d_call: -; v_call: TRBV25-1; j_call: TRBJ1-2; cdr3_aa: CASSEGRDYGYTF
d_call: -; v_call: TRBV15; j_call: TRBJ1-6; cdr3_aa: CATSITRTGGAPLHF
d_call: -; v_call: TRBV5-1; j_call: TRBJ2-1; cdr3_aa: CASSLSFGTSGVNEQFF
d_call: -; v_call: TRBV27; j_call: TRBJ1-4; cdr3_aa: CASRLRALNEKLFF
d_call: -; v_call: TRBV12-3/TRBV12-4; j_call: TRBJ2-2; cdr3_aa: CASQVAGELFF
d_call: -; v_call: TRBV20-1; j_call: TRBJ2-1; cdr3_aa: CSGWTQTNEQFF
d_call: -; v_call: TRBV30; j_call: TRBJ1-1; cdr3_aa: CAWGPNTEAFF
d_call: -; v_call: TRBV20-1; j_call: TRBJ2-3; cdr3_aa: CSVDVSGGDTQYF
d_call: -; v_call: TRBV29-1; j_call: TRBJ1-2; cdr3_aa: CSPGPYGYTF
d_call: -; v_call: TRBV7-9; j_call: TRBJ2-7; cdr3_aa: CASSLVPVGSGGEQYF
d_call: -; v_call: TRBV29-1; j_call: TRBJ2-3; cdr3_aa: CRDIKDTTDTQYF
d_call: TRBD1; v_call: TRBV7-9; j_call: TRBJ1-2; cdr3_aa: CASSSTGSRSYTF
d_call: -; v_call: TRBV15; j_call: TRBJ1-2; cdr3_aa: CATSLLGGSYTF
d_call: -; v_call: TRBV27; j_call: TRBJ1-5; cdr3_aa: CASSPGYSNQPQHF
d_call: -; v_call: TRBV6-6; j_call: TRBJ2-4; cdr3_aa: CASGLANLAKNIQYF